This T cell receptor (beta chain) derives from a study of blood T cell repertoires in COVID-19. The overall study: Collection of acute and convalescent COVID-19 samples took place in the United States, Italy and Spain. The analysed material was cDNA or gDNA that came from T cells, B-cell-depleted T cells, or PBMCs.

This clone was seen a few times. While infection was still active, Seattle patients were enrolled and then followed longitudinally. Generated by immunoSEQ multiplex PCR, the TCRdb table keeps only in-frame clones and is missing some. The sample has 50,000 to 65,000 clones, 75% to 90% seen once. The TCR comes from a woman aged 80 or older with COVID-19, enrolled during active disease. Sequencing was performed on peripheral blood.

CDR3 protein: CASSLREGYGYTF. CDR3 nucleotide sequence: TGTGCCAGCAGCTTAAGGGAGGGGTATGGCTACACCTTC. This chain uses TRBV11-2 with TRBJ1-2, with D maybe TRBD1 (5 bases). Germline CDR1 reads SGHAT; CDR2 reads FQNNGV. The CDR3 is 13 amino acids. Trimming took 2 bases from V and 5 from J, leaving 9 bases between them.